These 21 T cell receptor beta chains were sequenced from one sample in a study of control samples from healthy donors and cancer patients (TCRdb year 2020). Libraries were made using the immunoSEQ multiplex PCR assay. Imported from immuneACCESS, the table was reduced by TCRdb to in-frame sequences with V and J called. These copies leave out some clones; in studies compared against another copy, an unresolved V gene accounts for under half, and the cause of the remainder is not known. This sample comprises about 160,000 clones, approximately 90% of them detected only once. The ten largest clones represent more than 10% of the sample. Input material: blood. These receptors all come from a man aged 25 to 45 in good health.

The rearrangement links TRBV4-3 to TRBJ2-1; D ambiguous. Germline V gives CDR1 LGHNA, CDR2 YSLEER. V was clipped by 0 bases and J by 4 bases, with 22 bases between them. This CDR3 comprises 19 residues. The CDR3 is CASSQDARFGAAPYNEQFF. CDR3 in DNA: TGCGCCAGCAGCCAAGACGCCCGATTCGGAGCAGCGCCTTACAATGAGCAGTTCTTC.

The genes are TRBV13 and TRBJ1-4; D is possibly TRBD1 (5 bases). Trimming removed 5 bases from V and 7 bases from J, with 14 bases in between. CDR1 PRHDT and CDR2 FYEKMQ come from the germline V gene (reference sequence). The CDR3 is 14 amino acids. CDR3 in DNA: TGTGCCAGCAGCGGGGCTAGGGCGGGTGAAAAACTGTTTTTT. The encoded protein is CASSGARAGEKLFF.

This sequence joins TRBV15 and TRBJ2-5; D not certain. The V gene's germline CDR1 is LNHNV and CDR2 YYDKDF (reference sequence). Trimming left V 1 base short and J 2 bases short, with 8 bases between. This CDR3 is 14 amino acids long. CDR3 coding DNA: TGTGCCACCAGCAGAGCGGGCCAGCAAGAGACCCAGTACTTC. Residues: CATSRAGQQETQYF.

The chain couples TRBV27 to TRBJ1-4, with D uncertain. This CDR3 has 15 amino acids. The V and J ends lost 8 bases and 8 bases respectively, with 21 bases between them. Germline CDR1 is MNHEY and CDR2 is SMNVEV (reference sequence). In DNA, the CDR3 is TGTGCCAGCGCGCCAACGGACCGTTGGAGGGAAAAACTGTTTTTT. Its protein product is CASAPTDRWREKLFF.

The gene calls are TRBV6-4 and TRBJ2-1; tentative D call: TRBD2 (6 bases). Germline V lookup: CDR1 MRHNA, CDR2 SNTAGT. CDR3 length: 15 amino acids. Trimming shortened V by 3 bases and J by 3 bases, and 12 bases separated the two germline ends. This chain's CDR3 is CASSDVGGIYNEQFF. CDR3 coding DNA: TGTGCCAGCAGTGATGTGGGAGGAATCTACAATGAGCAGTTCTTC.

The rearrangement joins TRBV4-3 to TRBJ1-3; D is unresolved. Per the germline V gene, CDR1 is LGHNA and CDR2 is YSLEER. The CDR3 is made up of 15 amino acids. Trimming stripped 3 bases from V and 5 bases from J, with 14 bases between. The CDR3 DNA sequence: TGCGCCAGCAGCCAGGATAACGGGCCGAGAAACACCATATATTTT. This codes for CASSQDNGPRNTIYF.

The gene calls are TRBV5-8 and TRBJ2-6; a weak D match, TRBD2 (5 bases). The CDR3 spans 18 residues. From germline, CDR1 is SGHTS and CDR2 YDEGEE. The V end lost 4 bases, the J end lost 0 bases, and 17 bases lay between the germline ends. Written as DNA, the CDR3 is TGTGCCAGCAGCCTATATCTAACGCTAGCCTCTGGGGCCAACGTCCTGACTTTC. The encoded protein is CASSLYLTLASGANVLTF.

Worth noting for this clone: The same CDR3 also results from other DNA sequences found in this sample. The V and J genes are TRBV18 and TRBJ1-2; D not certain. With 3 bases removed from V and 6 bases from J, the gap between germline ends came to 8 bases. The CDR3 contains 12 residues. CDR1 is KGHSH and CDR2 is LQKENI in the germline V gene. CDR3 bases: TGTGCCAGCTCACCCCGGCAGGATGGCTACACCTTC. As protein: CASSPRQDGYTF.

V gene TRBV27 combines with J gene TRBJ2-7; 9 bases are a match to TRBD2. CDR1 is MNHEY, CDR2 SMNVEV, per germline (reference sequence). V lost 6 bases and J lost 4; bases outside the gene matches: 10. The CDR3 sequence is 15 residues long. CDR3 sequence (DNA): TGTGCCAGCAGAATGGGGACTAGCACTAAATACGAGCAGTACTTC. Amino acid sequence: CASRMGTSTKYEQYF.

The chain joins TRBV6-1 to TRBJ1-5; D not resolved. V was cut by 4 bases and J by 1 base, with 14 bases left in between. This CDR3 is built from 16 residues. Germline assignment: CDR1 MNHNS and CDR2 SASEGT. The DNA of the CDR3 is TGTGCCAGCAGTGTCCCTCCCGGAAGAAGCAATCAGCCCCAGCATTTT. This sequence encodes CASSVPPGRSNQPQHF.

The chain carries TRBV7-8 and TRBJ1-5; D possibly corresponds to TRBD1 (6 bases). The germline CDR1 and CDR2 sequences are SGHVS and FQNEAQ. V was trimmed by 5 bases and J by 5 bases, leaving 10 bases between them. The CDR3 is made up of 13 amino acids. This CDR3 reads CASSPEGDQPQHF. CDR3 coding DNA: TGTGCCAGCAGCCCTGAGGGGGATCAGCCCCAGCATTTT. Variable domain in full (rest from reference TRBV7-8 and TRBJ1-5): GAGVSQSPRYKVAKRGQDVALRCDPISGHVSLFWYQQALGQGPEFLTYFQNEAQLDKSGLPSDRFFAERPEGSVSTLKIQRTQQEDSAVYLCASSPEGDQPQHFGDGTRLSIL.

The V and J genes are TRBV4-1 and TRBJ1-4; TRBD1 matches at 7 bases. The CDR3 has 15 residues. Trimming at V came to 0 bases and at J to 5 bases, leaving 3 bases not matched to a gene. Germline V lookup: CDR1 MGHRA, CDR2 YSYEKL. CDR3 sequence reads: CASSQETTGNEKLFF. CDR3 coding DNA: TGCGCCAGCAGCCAAGAAACGACAGGGAATGAAAAACTGTTTTTT.

The chain couples TRBV7-3 to TRBJ2-5, with no clear D. The CDR3 covers 13 residues. Between the trimmed V and J ends, which lost 6 bases and 4 bases, there was a span of 12 bases. Germline V gene lookup returns CDR1 SGHTA and CDR2 FQGTGA. The CDR3 reads CASSTGRRETQYF. The CDR3 nucleotides read TGTGCCAGCAGTACTGGGCGGCGAGAGACCCAGTACTTC.

The V gene is TRBV9, the J gene TRBJ2-1; 9 nucleotides line up with TRBD1. The CDR3 totals 16 residues. After removal of 2 bases from V and 8 bases from J, the junction contained 11 bases not matched to a gene. Germline CDR1 reads SGDLS; CDR2 reads YYNGEE. CDR3: CASSVQPGQGGDEQFF. CDR3 bases: TGTGCCAGCAGCGTGCAACCGGGACAGGGCGGGGATGAGCAGTTCTTC.

V and J are TRBV20-1 and TRBJ1-1; no firm D call. Trimming shortened V by 6 bases and J by 5 bases, and 10 bases separated the two germline ends. The CDR3 is made up of 11 amino acids. Germline CDR1 reads DFQATT; CDR2 reads SNEGSKA (reference sequence). CDR3 DNA: TGCAGTGCAAACCAGGAGACTGAAGCTTTCTTT. Translated: CSANQETEAFF.

The J gene is TRBJ2-2, the V gene TRBV3-1 (or the pseudogene TRBV3-2); D unresolved. Germline CDR1 and CDR2: LGHDT and YNNKEL (reference sequence). The CDR3 totals 14 residues. Between the trimmed V and J ends, which lost 0 bases and 5 bases, there was a span of 7 bases. CDR3 nucleotide sequence: TGTGCCAGCAGCCAAGATCATCGGACCGGGGAGCTGTTTTTT. It translates to CASSQDHRTGELFF.

This chain joins TRBV30 and TRBJ1-4, with D unclear. Per the germline V gene, CDR1 is GTSNPN and CDR2 is SVGIG (reference sequence). Deletions cut 5 bases from V and 7 bases from J, with 20 bases between. CDR3 size: 15 residues. The CDR3 coding sequence is TGTGCCTGGGGAATTAATGGGGTCCGTTCTGAAAAACTGTTTTTT. Translating it yields CAWGINGVRSEKLFF.

CDR3 in amino acids: CASMGQVSSGNTIYF. In nucleotides, the CDR3 is TGTGCCAGTATGGGGCAGGTCTCCTCTGGAAACACCATATATTTT. This sequence joins TRBV19 and TRBJ1-3; D might be TRBD1 (5 bases). CDR1 is LNHDA, CDR2 SQIVND, per germline (reference sequence). The V end lost 7 bases, the J end lost 0 bases, and 13 bases lay between the germline ends. CDR3 size: 15 residues.

The V call is TRBV6-1, the J call TRBJ1-6; D possibly corresponds to TRBD1 (6 bases). The germline V and J ends were trimmed by 1 base and 10 bases, with 14 bases remaining between them. The CDR3 runs to 15 residues. Germline lookup yields CDR1 MNHNS and CDR2 SASEGT. CDR3: CASSEGTVRGSPLHF. In nucleotides, the CDR3 is TGTGCCAGCAGTGAAGGGACGGTTAGGGGGTCACCCCTCCACTTT.

In its sample, this clone was seen once. The DNA for the CDR3 is TGTGCCAGCAGCCAAACCCCCGCCTCTGGGGCCAACGTCCTGACTTTC. This gives the protein CASSQTPASGANVLTF. The genes are TRBV7-2 and TRBJ2-6; D is unclear. Germline-derived CDR1 and CDR2 are SGHTA and FQGNSA. V lost 5 bases to trimming and J lost 0 bases, with 11 bases between them. CDR3 size: 16 residues.

The rearrangement joins TRBV15 to TRBJ1-4; 9 nucleotides agree with TRBD1. Germline CDR1 and CDR2: LNHNV and YYDKDF (reference sequence). The CDR3 has 15 amino acids. Trimming removed 4 bases from V and 7 bases from J; junction bases left unmatched: 7. The CDR3 spells CATSIRTGAGEKLFF. In DNA, the CDR3 is TGTGCCACCAGCATACGGACAGGGGCGGGTGAAAAACTGTTTTTT.